Sequencing of this T cell receptor beta chain was carried out in a study of shared T cell receptors in the human thymus. The CDR3 loop spans 17 amino acids. CDR1 and CDR2 (germline): SGHDT, YYEEEE. Trimming cost V 4 bases and J 0 bases, with 16 bases left between them. Clones were sequenced by immunoSEQ multiplex PCR, and TCRdb holds only the in-frame ones, with some missing. The sample lists about 660,000 clones, over 75% occurring once. This sample also appeared in a second study, on human thymus T cells.

The clonotype comes from a boy under three years old with a congenital heart defect. Sequenced material: thymocytes. The chain carries TRBV5-6 and TRBJ1-4, with TRBD1 as a possible D gene (5 bases). CDR3 coding DNA: TGTGCCAGCAGCCCCTTTACAGGCTATACAACTAATGAAAAACTGTTTTTT. Its translation: CASSPFTGYTTNEKLFF.